The entry that follows covers one TCR beta chain sequence. Its binding antigen is unknown. Base-call qualities are not available, and no considerably larger clone is one nucleotide away. The CDR3 covers 16 residues, taking in both the cysteine and the phenylalanine. Only the CDR3 region is kept as DNA, spanning 48 bases read in frame from base 1. The germline V gene (reference sequence) supplies CDR1 SGHKS and CDR2 YYEKEE. The data were obtained in a study of blood T cells in healthy people across ages (dated by TCRdb to between 2015 and 2016). Some background on the complete study: Template switching captured roughly one uniquely barcoded TCR beta cDNA molecule per two T cells in model experiments. To track age-related changes in TCR beta repertoire diversity, the study relied on deep sequencing normalized with unique cDNA molecular identifiers. The donors were split into four age groups: young (average approximately 16 years), middle-aged (39), aged (roughly 60) and long-lived (about 74). To avoid experimental bias, donors of different ages were randomly spread across the sequencing lanes. For two donors (one aged 18 to 30 and one aged 80 or older), the study analyzed two additional independent replicas of 1 million unique cDNA reads from the same blood draw. Study-wide findings and limitations: A strong correlation was found between observed TCR beta diversity and the percentage of naive T cells measured by flow cytometry. Bulk unsorted PBMC profiling prevented conclusive comparison of naive and antigen-experienced compartments. Estimates of total diversity based on one million sequenced T cells were regarded as lower bounds and as underestimates. Because the CMV infection status of the donors was unknown, age-related changes in expanded clonotypes may potentially have been confounded. Compared with the aged group, more naive CD4+ T cells, fewer expanded clones and increased TCR diversity were shown by the long-lived group, suggesting age selection. Observed TCR beta diversity per million T cells fell roughly linearly with age, and a significant reduction was already apparent by age around 40.

The donors were a few dozen Caucasian individuals from Russia, aged roughly 6 to 100 years, who were systemically healthy. Each donor gave ten milliliters of peripheral blood, drawn into EDTA-treated Vacutainer tubes. Ficoll-Paque density-gradient centrifugation was used to isolate PBMCs, with at least 7 million per sample. Total RNA was extracted from PBMCs with Trizol reagent, with at least 6 micrograms obtained per sample. For every donor, flow cytometry on a PBMC aliquot measured the percentage of naive CD45RAhigh/CD27high T cells. Library generation was performed with 5' RACE. Instrument on record: Illumina HiSeq 2500. A second PCR of roughly 6 to 11 cycles was run with a J-beta primer mix and a sample-barcoded 5' primer. A unique molecular identifier was introduced onto each TCR beta cDNA molecule by a template-switch 5' adaptor carrying 12 random nucleotides. Each sample yielded at least 3 million CDR3-containing paired-end reads. The Mint cDNA synthesis kit, primed by a TRBC-specific oligonucleotide, was used to synthesize first-strand cDNA from all RNA. After uracil-DNA glycosylase treatment, a first 18-cycle PCR used universal primers M1SS and BC2_uni_R on all cDNA. On the study's bioinformatics: Normalization of each sample was performed by random selection of 1 million high-quality reads, each carrying a distinct molecular identifier. Reads with shared molecular identifiers were discarded instead of being binned into consensus sequences. MiTCR, with a Q25 quality threshold and the strictest error-elimination algorithm, was used for CDR3 identification, clonotype clustering and error correction. A nonparametric unseen species model with Euler transformation was used to estimate lower-bound total TCR beta diversity. TCRdb's own reprocessing of the public reads used fastp at Q25 and MiXCR and kept productive beta chains. One record per CDR3 amino acid sequence lists the most common genes and DNA. TCRdb, not the original authors, processed these V and J calls. The sample records about 1 million distinct CDR3 sequences, 35% to 50% of which are singletons. The top ten clones comprise approximately 17% of the sample.

The TCR comes from a woman in her sixties in good health. What was sequenced was blood. The chain is assembled from TRBV5-5 and TRBJ2-1; TRBD2 might be the D gene, on 6 matching bases. Near its end, the DNA agrees better with TRBJ2-7, so the J call may be wrong. The CDR3 protein is CASSLAGGFAYNEQYF. The nucleotides read TGTGCCAGCAGCTTGGCCGGGGGTTTTGCCTACAATGAGCAGTACTTC.